Included here is one T cell receptor (beta chain) sequence, with context. This sample is drawn from a study of T-cell reconstitution after alpha-beta-depleted transplantation in children. The library targeted TCRbeta and was prepared with unique molecular identifiers. Using its own MiXCR run on the PCR reads, TCRdb lists one record per CDR3 protein. The sample has about 360,000 distinct CDR3 sequences, roughly 14% seen once. Sequenced here: PBMCs, sampled from the stem cell graft. The sequence was collected from a human donor who donated a stem cell graft to a child with Fanconi anemia.

CDR3 residues: CASSLNREANYGYTF. Here the CDR3 DNA reads TGTGCCAGCAGTTTGAACAGGGAAGCTAACTATGGCTACACCTTC. This chain joins TRBV28 and TRBJ1-2; D might be TRBD1 (6 bases). From germline, CDR1 is MDHEN and CDR2 SYDVKM. This CDR3 has 15 amino acids. The V end was cut by 3 bases, the J end by 0 bases, with 11 bases between.